The 3 T cell receptor beta chains in this list originate from one sample, sequenced in a study of tumor-infiltrating lymphocytes in primary liver carcinoma. The roughly 20-31 mg bulk tissue piece was not sorted before simultaneous RNA and DNA extraction. The researchers produced TCR beta cDNA from roughly 500 ng total RNA with a constant-region primer. Three nested multiplex PCR rounds, a slightly modified ARM-PCR method, built the TCR beta libraries. Researchers ran the first two PCR rounds for roughly 11 cycles each with TRBV1-TRBV30 forward primers and a C-beta reverse primer. TCRdb used MiXCR to reprocess the multiplex PCR reads, holding one entry per CDR3 protein. The table lists tens of thousands of distinct CDR3 sequences, roughly 80% of them singletons. The specimen was liver tumor tissue from sampling region 5. Noted subset: tumor region T5, tumor centre. The receptors originated from a woman aged 30 to 39 with primary liver carcinoma and hepatitis B virus infection.

Of note for this clonotype: Compared with germline, one end of the junction differs, possibly owing to a read error. The rearrangement links TRBV7-9 to TRBJ2-1; 7 bases agree with TRBD2. CDR3 length: 17 amino acids. Germline loops: CDR1 SEHNR, CDR2 FQNEAQ (reference sequence). Here the CDR3 DNA reads TGCGCCAGCAGCTTAGTTTCTGGCGGGAGCTCCTACAATGAGCAGTTCTTC. Amino acid sequence: CASSLVSGGSSYNEQFF.

The CDR3 loop reads CASSPPISGANVLTF. The CDR3 nucleotides read TGTGCCAGCAGCCCGCCGATCTCTGGGGCCAACGTCCTGACTTTC. V usage is TRBV7-2 and J usage is TRBJ2-6, with D unresolved. The CDR3 covers 15 residues. The V gene's germline CDR1 is SGHTA and CDR2 FQGNSA. With 5 bases removed from V and 0 bases from J, the gap between germline ends came to 8 bases.

This clonotype showed up just a few times. The junction differs from germline at one of its ends, possibly a read error. The genes are TRBV28 and TRBJ2-3; 10 nucleotides match TRBD1. The CDR3 sequence is 14 residues long. Germline CDR1 and CDR2: MDHEN and SYDVKM. CDR3 sequence reads: CDTSGTGVEDTEYF. As DNA, the CDR3 is TGCGACACCTCCGGGACAGGGGTGGAAGATACGGAGTATTTT.